This T cell receptor beta chain was captured by sequencing in a study of vaccination and CD4 T cells after COVID-19. An Oncomine TCR Beta short-read assay was used to sequence the DNA from cultured CD4+ T cells. MiXCR, run by TCRdb on the PCR reads, gives a single entry per CDR3 protein. The profile shows under 5,000 distinct CDR3 sequences, roughly two fifths of them singletons. From germline, CDR1 is SGHNT and CDR2 YENEEA. The CDR3 sequence is 14 residues long. Treatment described: roughly 10-day PBMC culture with coronavirus spike peptide pools or control peptides (ViraFEST assay). Wells contained roughly 1.9 million PBMCs each, and these were cultured with roughly 10 IU/ml IL-2 and around 10 ug/ml peptide pools. Regarding this clonotype: Its antigen is undetermined. The junction departs from germline at one end; a sequencing error may be responsible.

The chain is built from TRBV11-3 and TRBJ2-2; the D is unclear. The sequence derives from a human donor who had recovered from COVID-19. The sequencing sample was made of CD4+ T cells from blood, cultured in vitro. The CDR3 DNA is TGTGTCAGCAGCTTAGTGGTATGGACCGGGGAGCTGTTTTTT. It specifies CVSSLVVWTGELFF.